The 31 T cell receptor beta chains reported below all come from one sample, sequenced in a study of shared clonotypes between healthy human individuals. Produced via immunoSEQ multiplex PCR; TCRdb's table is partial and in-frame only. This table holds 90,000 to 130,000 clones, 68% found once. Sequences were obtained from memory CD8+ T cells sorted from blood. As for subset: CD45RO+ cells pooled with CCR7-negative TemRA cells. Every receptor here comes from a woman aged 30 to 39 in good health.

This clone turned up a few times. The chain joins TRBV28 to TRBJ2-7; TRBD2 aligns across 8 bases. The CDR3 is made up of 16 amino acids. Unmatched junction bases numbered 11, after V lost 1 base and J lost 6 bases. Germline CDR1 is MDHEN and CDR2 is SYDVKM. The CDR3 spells CASSLFRQGLVAEQYF. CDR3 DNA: TGTGCCAGCAGTTTATTTCGCCAGGGACTAGTCGCCGAGCAGTACTTC.

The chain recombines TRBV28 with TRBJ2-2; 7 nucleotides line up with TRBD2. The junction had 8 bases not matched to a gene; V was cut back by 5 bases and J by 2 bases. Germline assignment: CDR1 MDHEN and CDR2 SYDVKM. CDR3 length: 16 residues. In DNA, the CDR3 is TGTGCCAGCAGTCGAGAAGCGGGGTTCAACACCGGGGAGCTGTTTTTT. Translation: CASSREAGFNTGELFF. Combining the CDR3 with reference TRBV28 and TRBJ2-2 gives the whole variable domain DVKVTQSSRYLVKRTGEKVFLECVQDMDHENMFWYRQDPGLGLRLIYFSYDVKMKEKGDIPEGYSVSREKKERFSLILESASTNQTSMYLCASSREAGFNTGELFFGEGSRLTVL.

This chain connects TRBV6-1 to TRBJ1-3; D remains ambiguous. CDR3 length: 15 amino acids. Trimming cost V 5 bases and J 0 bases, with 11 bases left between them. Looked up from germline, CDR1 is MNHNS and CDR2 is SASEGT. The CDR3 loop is CASSLDGSSGNTIYF. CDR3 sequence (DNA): TGTGCCAGCAGTTTGGACGGCAGCTCTGGAAACACCATATATTTT.

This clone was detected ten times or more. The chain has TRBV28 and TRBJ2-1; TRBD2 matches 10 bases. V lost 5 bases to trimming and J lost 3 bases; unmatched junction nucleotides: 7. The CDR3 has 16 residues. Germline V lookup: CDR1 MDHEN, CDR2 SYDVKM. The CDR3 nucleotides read TGTGCCAGCAGTCCGAGGACTAGCGGTGACTACAATGAGCAGTTCTTC. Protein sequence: CASSPRTSGDYNEQFF.

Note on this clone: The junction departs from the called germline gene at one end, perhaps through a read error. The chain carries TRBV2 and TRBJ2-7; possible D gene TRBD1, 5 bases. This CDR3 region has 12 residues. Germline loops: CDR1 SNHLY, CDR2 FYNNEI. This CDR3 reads CASTEPRDEQYF. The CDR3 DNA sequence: TGTGCCAGCACTGAACCCAGGGACGAGCAGTACTTC.

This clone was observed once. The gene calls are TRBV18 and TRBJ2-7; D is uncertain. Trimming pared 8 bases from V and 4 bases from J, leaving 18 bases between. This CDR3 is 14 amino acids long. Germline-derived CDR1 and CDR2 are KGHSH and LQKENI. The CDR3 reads CASVNSRSMYEQYF. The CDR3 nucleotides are TGTGCCAGCGTCAACAGCCGTTCTATGTACGAGCAGTACTTC.

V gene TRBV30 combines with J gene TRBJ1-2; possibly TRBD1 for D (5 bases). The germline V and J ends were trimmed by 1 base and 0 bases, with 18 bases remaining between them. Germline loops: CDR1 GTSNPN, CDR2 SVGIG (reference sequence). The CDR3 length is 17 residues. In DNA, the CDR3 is TGTGCCTGGAGTGGAGGGCAGGGAGGATCGTCTAACTATGGCTACACCTTC. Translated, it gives CAWSGGQGGSSNYGYTF.

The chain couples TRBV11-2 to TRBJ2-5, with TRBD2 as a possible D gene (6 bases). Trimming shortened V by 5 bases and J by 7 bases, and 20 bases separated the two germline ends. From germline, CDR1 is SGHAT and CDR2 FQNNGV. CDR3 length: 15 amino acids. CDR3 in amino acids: CASSRTFADGGTQYF. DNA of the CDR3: TGTGCCAGCAGCCGCACGTTTGCGGACGGGGGGACCCAGTACTTC. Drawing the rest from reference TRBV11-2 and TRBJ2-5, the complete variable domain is EAGVAQSPRYKIIEKRQSVAFWCNPISGHATLYWYQQILGQGPKLLIQFQNNGVVDDSQLPKDRFSAERLKGVDSTLKIQPAKLEDSAVYLCASSRTFADGGTQYFGPGTRLLVL.

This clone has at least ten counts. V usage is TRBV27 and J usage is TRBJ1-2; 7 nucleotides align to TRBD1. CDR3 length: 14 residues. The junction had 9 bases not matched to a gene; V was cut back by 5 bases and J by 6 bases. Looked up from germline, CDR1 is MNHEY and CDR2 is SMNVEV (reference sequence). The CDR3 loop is CASSPRTGGDGYTF. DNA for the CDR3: TGTGCCAGCAGTCCCAGGACAGGAGGAGATGGCTACACCTTC.

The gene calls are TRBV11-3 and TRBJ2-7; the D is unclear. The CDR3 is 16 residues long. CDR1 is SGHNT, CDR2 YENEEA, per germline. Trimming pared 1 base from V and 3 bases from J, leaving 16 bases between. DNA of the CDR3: TGTGCCAGCAGCTTAGGGGTTTGTGTGGTTGGCTACGAGCAGTACTTC. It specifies CASSLGVCVVGYEQYF.

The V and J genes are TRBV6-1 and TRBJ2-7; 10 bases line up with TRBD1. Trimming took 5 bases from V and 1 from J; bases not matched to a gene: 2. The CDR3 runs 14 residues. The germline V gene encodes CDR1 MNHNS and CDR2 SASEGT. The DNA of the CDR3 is TGTGCCAGCAGTTGGGACAGGGGATCCTACGAGCAGTACTTC. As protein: CASSWDRGSYEQYF.

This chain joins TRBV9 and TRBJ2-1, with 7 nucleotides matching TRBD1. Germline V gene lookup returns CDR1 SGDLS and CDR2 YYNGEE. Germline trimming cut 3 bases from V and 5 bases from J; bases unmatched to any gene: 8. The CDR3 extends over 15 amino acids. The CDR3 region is CASSEDRSTHNEQFF. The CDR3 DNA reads TGTGCCAGCAGCGAGGACAGGTCGACCCACAATGAGCAGTTCTTC. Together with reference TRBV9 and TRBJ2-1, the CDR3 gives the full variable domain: DSGVTQTPKHLITATGQRVTLRCSPRSGDLSVYWYQQSLDQGLQFLIQYYNGEERAKGNILERFSAQQFPDLHSELNLSSLELGDSALYFCASSEDRSTHNEQFFGPGTRLTVL.

DNA of the CDR3: TGTGCCAGCAGCGCAGGACAGGGGGTTACTGAAGCTTTCTTT. Its translation: CASSAGQGVTEAFF. V and J are TRBV7-9 and TRBJ1-1; TRBD1 aligns across 10 bases. Germline CDR1 reads SEHNR; CDR2 reads FQNEAQ (reference sequence). This CDR3 has 14 residues. V was pared by 5 bases and J by 5 bases, with 5 bases of the junction left unmatched.

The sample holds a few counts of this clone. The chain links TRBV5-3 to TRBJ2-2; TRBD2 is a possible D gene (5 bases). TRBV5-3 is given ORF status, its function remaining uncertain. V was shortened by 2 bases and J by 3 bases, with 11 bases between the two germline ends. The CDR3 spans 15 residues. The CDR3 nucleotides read TGTGCCAGAAGCTTTGGGGAGTGGGACACCGGGGAGCTGTTTTTT. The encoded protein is CARSFGEWDTGELFF.

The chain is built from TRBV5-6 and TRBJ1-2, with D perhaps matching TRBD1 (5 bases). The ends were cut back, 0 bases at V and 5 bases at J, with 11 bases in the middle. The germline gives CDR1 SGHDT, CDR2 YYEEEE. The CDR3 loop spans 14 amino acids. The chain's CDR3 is CASSLALREYGYTF. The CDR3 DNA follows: TGTGCCAGCAGCTTGGCACTCAGGGAGTATGGCTACACCTTC. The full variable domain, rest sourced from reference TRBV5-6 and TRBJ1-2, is DAGVTQSPTHLIKTRGQQVTLRCSPKSGHDTVSWYQQALGQGPQFIFQYYEEEERQRGNFPDRFSGHQFPNYSSELNVNALLLGDSALYLCASSLALREYGYTFGSGTRLTVV.

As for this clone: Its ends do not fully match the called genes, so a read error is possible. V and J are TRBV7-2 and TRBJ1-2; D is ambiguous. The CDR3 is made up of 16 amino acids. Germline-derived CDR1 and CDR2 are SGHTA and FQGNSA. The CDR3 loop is CAISLTHPATNYGYTF. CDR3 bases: TGTGCCATCAGCTTAACCCACCCGGCCACTAACTATGGCTACACCTTC.

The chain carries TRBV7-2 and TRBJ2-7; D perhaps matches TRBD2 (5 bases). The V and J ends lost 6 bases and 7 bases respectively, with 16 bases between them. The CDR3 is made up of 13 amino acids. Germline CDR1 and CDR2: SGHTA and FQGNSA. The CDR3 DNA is TGTGCCAGCAGTTCCGGACTTCTCGGGGAGCAGTACTTC. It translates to CASSSGLLGEQYF.

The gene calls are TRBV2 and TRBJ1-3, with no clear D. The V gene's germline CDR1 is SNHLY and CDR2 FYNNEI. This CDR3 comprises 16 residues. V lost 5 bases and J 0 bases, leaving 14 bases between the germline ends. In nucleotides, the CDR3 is TGTGCCAGCAGTCCCCAAGAGCCGGGCTCTGGAAACACCATATATTTT. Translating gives CASSPQEPGSGNTIYF. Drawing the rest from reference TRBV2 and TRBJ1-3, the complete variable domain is EPEVTQTPSHQVTQMGQEVILRCVPISNHLYFYWYRQILGQKVEFLVSFYNNEISEKSEIFDDQFSVERPDGSNFTLKIRSTKLEDSAMYFCASSPQEPGSGNTIYFGEGSWLTVV.

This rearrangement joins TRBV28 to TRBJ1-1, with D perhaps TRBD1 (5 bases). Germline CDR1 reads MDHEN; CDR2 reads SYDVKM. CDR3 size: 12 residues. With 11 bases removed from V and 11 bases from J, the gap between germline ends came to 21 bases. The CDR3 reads CAWGGRAASAFF. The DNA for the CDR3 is TGTGCCTGGGGAGGCAGGGCTGCTTCGGCTTTCTTT.

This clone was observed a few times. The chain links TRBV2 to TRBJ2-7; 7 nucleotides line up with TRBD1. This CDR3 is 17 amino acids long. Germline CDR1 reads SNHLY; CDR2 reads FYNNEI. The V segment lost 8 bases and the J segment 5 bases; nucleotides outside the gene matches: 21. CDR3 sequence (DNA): TGTGCCAGCGGCCGTTTCAGCCTAACCTCGACAGGGAACGAGCAGTACTTC. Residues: CASGRFSLTSTGNEQYF. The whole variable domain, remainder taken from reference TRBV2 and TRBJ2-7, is EPEVTQTPSHQVTQMGQEVILRCVPISNHLYFYWYRQILGQKVEFLVSFYNNEISEKSEIFDDQFSVERPDGSNFTLKIRSTKLEDSAMYFCASGRFSLTSTGNEQYFGPGTRLTVT.

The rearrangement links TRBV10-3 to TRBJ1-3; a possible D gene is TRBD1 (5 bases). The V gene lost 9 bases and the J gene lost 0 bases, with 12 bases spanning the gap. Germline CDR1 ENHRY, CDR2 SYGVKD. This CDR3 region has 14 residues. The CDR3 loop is CAITDSLSGNTIYF. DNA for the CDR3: TGTGCCATAACCGACAGCCTCTCTGGAAACACCATATATTTT.

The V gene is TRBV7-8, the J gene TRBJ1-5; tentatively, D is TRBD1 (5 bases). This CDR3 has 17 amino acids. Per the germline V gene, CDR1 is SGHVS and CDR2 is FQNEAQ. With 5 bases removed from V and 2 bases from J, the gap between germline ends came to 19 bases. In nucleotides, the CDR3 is TGTGCCAGCAGCGTACGATTGGGGCGAGAGGGCAATCAGCCCCAGCATTTT. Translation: CASSVRLGREGNQPQHF.

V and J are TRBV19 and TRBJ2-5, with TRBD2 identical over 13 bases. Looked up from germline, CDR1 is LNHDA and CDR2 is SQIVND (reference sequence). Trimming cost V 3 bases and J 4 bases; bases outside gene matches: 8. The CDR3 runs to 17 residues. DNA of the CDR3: TGTGCCAGTAGTATTGAGGCGACTAGCGGGAGGTTAGAGACCCAGTACTTC. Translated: CASSIEATSGRLETQYF.

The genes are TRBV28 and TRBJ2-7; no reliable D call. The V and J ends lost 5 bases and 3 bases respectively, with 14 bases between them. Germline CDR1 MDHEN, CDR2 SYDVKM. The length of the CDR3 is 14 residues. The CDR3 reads CASSPWDLGYEQYF. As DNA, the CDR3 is TGTGCCAGCAGTCCGTGGGATTTAGGCTACGAGCAGTACTTC.

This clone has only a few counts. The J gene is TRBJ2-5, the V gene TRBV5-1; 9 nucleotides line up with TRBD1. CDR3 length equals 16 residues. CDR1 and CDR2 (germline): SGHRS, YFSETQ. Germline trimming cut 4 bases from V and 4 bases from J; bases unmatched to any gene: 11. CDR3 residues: CASSKGITGGTETQYF. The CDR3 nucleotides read TGCGCCAGCAGCAAGGGGATCACAGGGGGCACAGAGACCCAGTACTTC.

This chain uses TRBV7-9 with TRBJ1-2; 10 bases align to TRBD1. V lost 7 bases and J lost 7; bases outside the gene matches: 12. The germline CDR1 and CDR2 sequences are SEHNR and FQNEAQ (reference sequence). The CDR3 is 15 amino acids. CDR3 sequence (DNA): TGTGCCAGCAACGACAGGGGGCCCCGCTATGGTGGCTACACCTTC. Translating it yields CASNDRGPRYGGYTF.

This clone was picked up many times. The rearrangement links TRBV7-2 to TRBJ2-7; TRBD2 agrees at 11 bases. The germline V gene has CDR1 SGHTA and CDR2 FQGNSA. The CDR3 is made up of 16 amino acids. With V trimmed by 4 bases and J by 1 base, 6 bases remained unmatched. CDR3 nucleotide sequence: TGTGCCAGCAGCTGGAGACTAGCGGGGAAGTCCTACGAGCAGTACTTC. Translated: CASSWRLAGKSYEQYF.

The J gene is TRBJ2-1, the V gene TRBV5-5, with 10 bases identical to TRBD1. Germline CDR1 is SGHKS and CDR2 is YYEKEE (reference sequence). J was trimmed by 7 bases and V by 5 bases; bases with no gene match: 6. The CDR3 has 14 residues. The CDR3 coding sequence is TGTGCCAGCAGGTGGGACAGGGGAAGGAATGAGCAGTTCTTC. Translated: CASRWDRGRNEQFF.

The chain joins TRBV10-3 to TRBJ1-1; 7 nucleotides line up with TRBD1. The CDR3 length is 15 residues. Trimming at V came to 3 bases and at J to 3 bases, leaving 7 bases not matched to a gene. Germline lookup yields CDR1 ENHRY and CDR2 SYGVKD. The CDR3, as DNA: TGTGCCATCAGTGAAGGACAGGAAGTGCACACTGAAGCTTTCTTT. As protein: CAISEGQEVHTEAFF.

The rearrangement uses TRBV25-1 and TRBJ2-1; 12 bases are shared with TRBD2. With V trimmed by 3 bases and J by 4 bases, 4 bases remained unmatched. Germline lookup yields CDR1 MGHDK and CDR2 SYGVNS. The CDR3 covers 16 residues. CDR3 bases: TGTGCCAGCAGTGAGGCTAGCGGGAGGGGGTACAATGAGCAGTTCTTC. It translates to CASSEASGRGYNEQFF.

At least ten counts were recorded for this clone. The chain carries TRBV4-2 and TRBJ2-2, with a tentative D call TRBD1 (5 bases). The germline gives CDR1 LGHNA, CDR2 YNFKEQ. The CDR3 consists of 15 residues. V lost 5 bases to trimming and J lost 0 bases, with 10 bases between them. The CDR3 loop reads CASSSDISNTGELFF. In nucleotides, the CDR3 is TGTGCCAGCAGCTCGGACATTTCGAACACCGGGGAGCTGTTTTTT.